The clone carrying this TCR beta chain was recorded at least ten times. Its specificity is unknown. This entry comes from a study of T cell repertoires in cytomegalovirus infection. Study summary: Indications came from public TCR beta signatures; they pointed to CMV infection and to a matching HLA type. General study results and limits: Of the TCR beta families, the public ones yielded a cumulative frequency that identified carriers of CMV plus the relevant HLA. CMV-specific HLA-C-restricted TCR beta clonotypes dominated the ex vivo response.

TCRdb processed the reads anew with MiXCR; each CDR3 protein has one entry. The repertoire holds 200,000 to 300,000 distinct CDR3 sequences, with roughly 13% as singletons. What was sequenced was PBMCs. The origin of this receptor is a human donor in good health (CMV status not recorded). Some clones in this sample may be carry-over from other donors' samples.

The CDR3 coding sequence is TGTGCCAGCAGTCATCCGGGAAGGGGGCCCCCATTTAACACTGAAGCTTTCTTT. Translation gives CASSHPGRGPPFNTEAFF. This sequence joins TRBV7-9 and TRBJ1-1; 7 positions agree with TRBD1. CDR1 is SEHNR, CDR2 FQNEAQ, per germline (reference sequence). The CDR3 is made up of 18 amino acids. Unmatched junction bases numbered 18, after V lost 6 bases and J lost 2 bases.